This T cell receptor beta chain was captured in a study of shared clonotypes between healthy human individuals. Germline CDR1 SGHDN, CDR2 FVKESK. The CDR3 has 12 amino acids. The ends were cut back, 1 base at V and 4 bases at J, with 4 bases in the middle. As regards this clone: Its antigen is unknown. Within the sample, other DNA sequences also encode this same CDR3.

Profiling relied on immunoSEQ multiplex PCR, and the TCRdb table lists in-frame clones only, not all of them. The sample yields some 2.1 million clones, 90% to 95% seen once. Whole-study findings and limits: The study generally estimated greater richness for naive than memory subsets.

This receptor was identified in a man aged 18 to 29 in good health. What was sequenced was naive CD4+ T cells sorted from blood. Regarding subset: CD45RA+ positively selected. The chain recombines TRBV14 with TRBJ2-5; D call uncertain. The CDR3 spells CASSQVGETQYF. CDR3 DNA: TGTGCCAGCAGCCAAGTTGGAGAGACCCAGTACTTC.